This TCR beta chain was retrieved from a study of beta chain features in type 1 diabetes (dated by TCRdb to 2016 to 2018). Turning to the overall study: Mean age, gender distribution, total cell number and subset yield did not differ between patients and healthy donors. In the study, TCRB repertoires of sorted circulating CD4+ T cell subsets from recently diagnosed type 1 diabetes patients were compared with those of matched healthy donors. A total of approximately 110,000,000 sorted cells were examined across all samples, and a strong correlation was observed between cell number per subset and RNA yield. Whereas all 30 or so donors provided naive and central memory subsets, regulatory and stem cell-like memory subsets were isolated from just 8 patients and roughly eight healthy donors. The research as a whole found: Sequencing cDNA rather than genomic DNA could over-represent highly expressing activated cells, although activation and CD3 levels did not differ between groups. PCR might favor shorter templates, but patient and control samples were amplified and corrected together, so any skew would affect both groups equally. Patients with type 1 diabetes made fewer insertions and deleted more nucleotides at VDJ recombination sites, implying thymic rearrangement abnormalities. A moderate but significant shortening of TCRB CDR3 length was observed in type 1 diabetes patients in all four CD4+ subsets. Only small numbers of individuals were included in the HLA sub-analyses, which left unresolved whether HLA type had any influence on TCRB rearrangement. The naive, central memory and regulatory TCRB repertoires appeared to resemble one another more closely among patients than among healthy donors.

Note on this clone: Its antigen remains undetermined. No base quality values were provided; no much bigger clone lies one nucleotide off.

The CDR1 and CDR2 encoded by the germline V gene are SGHTA and FQGNSA. Trimming removed 5 bases from V and 6 bases from J, leaving 19 bases between the germline ends. From cysteine to phenylalanine, the CDR3 is 15 amino acids long. Only CDR3 DNA is held: 45 bases, read in frame from base 1. From each donor, a single peripheral blood sample of 90 to 150 mL on average was drawn into heparinised tubes. Naive, central memory, regulatory and stem cell-like memory CD4+ T cells were sorted on a BD FACSAria II using a panel including CD45RO, CCR7, CD25, CD127, CD95 and CD27. A purity above 98% was achieved for all sorted populations. PBMCs were isolated immediately by Lymphoprep density gradient centrifugation and stained directly without culture. So that batch effects would be minimized, each experiment stained and sorted samples in pairs, pairing one healthy donor with one patient. The entire isolated RNA was reverse transcribed using the High Capacity cDNA Reverse Transcription Kit, and thus expressed TCRB transcripts were sequenced. Naive, central memory and regulatory T cell samples underwent deep immunoSEQ sequencing, averaging around 3.6 million total reads per sample. Sorted cells were lysed in RLT buffer, and RNA was extracted using DNase-treated RNeasy Micro or Mini kits according to cell number. Each cell subset was processed separately to prevent cross-contamination, with patient and healthy donor samples processed together. The immunoSEQ multiplex PCR was used to amplify TCRB sequences from cDNA, yielding 87-bp fragments that span the CDR3 region. Sequencing of the amplicons was done on the Illumina HiSeq platform. The study's own analysis went as follows. Synthetic template baselines were used to correct PCR bias computationally, reads within Hamming distance 2 were collapsed, and singletons that could not be merged were discarded. Reads were aligned to IMGT to assign V, D and J genes, CDR3 length, and insertions or deletions at six rearrangement sites. Within each subset, clonotype counts were normalized to sorted cell number, and only after that were true diversity and Gini coefficients computed with the tcR R package. The overlap coefficient, calculated on TCRB nucleotide sequences, was used to quantify repertoire sharing. Out-of-frame TCRB sequences from naive cells were analyzed to stand in for the pre-selection repertoire. What TCRdb holds here is the immuneACCESS table cut down to in-frame rearrangements. Part of the clones is not present; checked against another copy, under half of the missing clones reflect an unresolved V gene, and the others are unexplained. From that table come the V and J calls and clone size; the DNA was used to work out D and trimming. Counted in this sample were some 350,000 clones; 13% of them appeared once. Over 0.014% of the sample belongs to the ten largest clones.

The origin of this receptor is a woman aged 18-29 years with type 1 diabetes. The V gene is TRBV7-2 and the J gene is TRBJ1-2; the D segment could be TRBD1, given 6 matching bases. The sequenced sample was naive CD4+ T cells from blood. The cell subset or site label, read with the paper, signifies: true naive CD4+ T cells. The CDR3 protein sequence reads: CASSAEGGAFDGYTF. The DNA sequence is TGTGCCAGCAGCGCGGAGGGGGGGGCCTTCGATGGCTACACCTTC.